This TCR beta chain is drawn from a study of CD4+ T cells in melanoma. Study findings and constraints: Diverse differentiation states were reported for melanoma neoantigen-specific CD4+ T cells.

The CDR3 is 13 residues long. Germline CDR1 is SGHTA and CDR2 is FQGTGA. Losses at the gene ends were 6 bases for V and 9 bases for J; bases not matched to a gene: 4. Produced via immunoSEQ multiplex PCR; TCRdb's table is partial and in-frame only. Of about 140,000 clones listed, roughly 91% are singletons. Regarding this clone: Its antigen is unknown.

The rearrangement links TRBV7-3 to TRBJ1-5; 11 bases are a match to TRBD1. The clonotype comes from a human donor with melanoma. Written as DNA, the CDR3 is TGTGCCAGCAGATGGACAGGGGGCCTGCCCCAGCATTTT. This encodes CASRWTGGLPQHF.